What follows are 9 T cell receptor beta chains derived from one specimen sequenced in a study of T cell repertoires in cytomegalovirus infection. TCRdb reprocessed the reads with MiXCR, giving one entry per CDR3 protein. In the table there are 200,000 to 250,000 distinct CDR3 sequences, over 20% of which are singletons. The sample comprised CD8+ T cells from PBMCs. The receptors come from a human donor in good health (CMV status not recorded). Some clones in this sample may be carry-over from other donors' samples.

The J gene is TRBJ2-2, the V gene TRBV28, with D unresolved. CDR3 length: 17 amino acids. Per germline, CDR1 MDHEN and CDR2 SYDVKM. Trimming shortened V by 6 bases and J by 2 bases, and 19 bases separated the two germline ends. CDR3 DNA: TGTGCCAGCAGCTTCGGGTTACACGAGAGAAACACCGGGGAGCTGTTTTTT. Translating it yields CASSFGLHERNTGELFF.

The chain employs TRBV11-3 and TRBJ2-2; the match to TRBD1 covers 7 bases. The CDR3 covers 14 residues. Germline-derived CDR1 and CDR2 are SGHNT and YENEEA. After removal of 5 bases from V and 8 bases from J, the junction contained 8 bases not matched to a gene. CDR3 sequence reads: CASSTTGAAGELFF. In nucleotides, the CDR3 is TGTGCCAGCAGCACTACAGGGGCCGCAGGGGAGCTGTTTTTT.

This clonotype was detected ten times or more. This chain links TRBV7-8 with TRBJ1-1; TRBD1 matches at 7 bases. The V and J ends lost 5 bases and 1 base, in that order; junction bases with no gene match: 7. This CDR3 spans 15 amino acids. Germline V gives CDR1 SGHVS, CDR2 FQNEAQ. The CDR3, as DNA: TGTGCCAGCAGCAGAACCGGGACAGAGAACACTGAAGCTTTCTTT. It codes for CASSRTGTENTEAFF.

V usage is TRBV20-1 and J usage is TRBJ2-3; D possibly corresponds to TRBD1 (8 bases). V shed 8 bases and J shed 1 base, with 16 bases lying between them. In germline, CDR1 is DFQATT, CDR2 SNEGSKA (reference sequence). This CDR3 has 14 residues. CDR3 sequence: CSTTGGVGTDTQYF. Written as DNA, the CDR3 is TGCAGTACCACAGGGGGGGTTGGCACAGATACGCAGTATTTT.

This clonotype came up many times. V usage is TRBV12-5 and J usage is TRBJ2-1; 9 bases fit TRBD2. The CDR3 runs to 16 residues. Germline-derived CDR1 and CDR2 are LGHNT and FRNRAP. V shed 5 bases and J 0 bases; nucleotides not matched to a gene: 5. CDR3 DNA sequence: TGTGCTAGTGGTCGGCTAGCGGGGAGCTCCTACAATGAGCAGTTCTTC. It yields the protein CASGRLAGSSYNEQFF.

This chain connects TRBV15 to TRBJ1-1; no firm D call. V was trimmed by 0 bases and J by 3 bases, leaving 8 bases between them. CDR1 is LNHNV and CDR2 is YYDKDF in the germline V gene (reference sequence). The CDR3 is 14 residues long. CDR3 in amino acids: CATSRDGPYTEAFF. The CDR3, as DNA: TGTGCCACCAGCAGAGATGGACCTTACACTGAAGCTTTCTTT.

The rearrangement joins TRBV7-8 to TRBJ2-2; TRBD2 agrees at 11 bases. The germline V gene encodes CDR1 SGHVS and CDR2 FQNEAQ. CDR3 length equals 16 residues. With 6 bases clipped from V and 0 bases from J, the junction kept 3 bases outside the gene matches. The CDR3 bases are TGTGCCAGCAGACCTAGCGGGGGGACGAACACCGGGGAGCTGTTTTTT. Its protein product is CASRPSGGTNTGELFF. The complete variable domain, with remaining parts taken from reference TRBV7-8 and TRBJ2-2, reads GAGVSQSPRYKVAKRGQDVALRCDPISGHVSLFWYQQALGQGPEFLTYFQNEAQLDKSGLPSDRFFAERPEGSVSTLKIQRTQQEDSAVYLCASRPSGGTNTGELFFGEGSRLTVL.

The chain combines TRBV29-1 with TRBJ1-2; D is unclear. The CDR3 is 12 residues long. Germline CDR1 SQVTM, CDR2 ANQGSEA. Trimming cost V 1 base and J 5 bases, with 8 bases left between them. The CDR3: CSVEVVDYGYTF. The CDR3 DNA is TGCAGCGTTGAAGTCGTAGATTATGGCTACACCTTC.

V and J are TRBV13 and TRBJ2-1, with D possibly TRBD2 on 6 matching bases. Germline CDR1 PRHDT, CDR2 FYEKMQ (reference sequence). V was clipped by 8 bases and J by 0 bases, with 11 bases between them. This CDR3 is 14 amino acids long. The CDR3 spells CASAGWSSYNEQFF. CDR3 coding DNA: TGTGCCAGCGCGGGGTGGAGCTCCTACAATGAGCAGTTCTTC. Filled out from reference TRBV13 and TRBJ2-1, the complete variable domain reads AAGVIQSPRHLIKEKRETATLKCYPIPRHDTVYWYQQGPGQDPQFLISFYEKMQSDKGSIPDRFSAQQFSDYHSELNMSSLELGDSALYFCASAGWSSYNEQFFGPGTRLTVL.